Included here is one T cell receptor beta chain sequence, with context. The repertoire was sequenced with immunoSEQ multiplex PCR; TCRdb's copy has only in-frame clones and lacks some. Of about 22,000 clones listed, approximately 84% were seen once; the top ten hold approximately 17%. The sample originates from a study of PD-1 blockade in mismatch repair-deficient tumors. Germline values: CDR1 MNHEY, CDR2 SMNVEV (reference sequence). Germline trimming cut 5 bases from V and 0 bases from J; bases unmatched to any gene: 11. The CDR3 is 17 amino acids. The V gene is TRBV27, the J gene TRBJ2-5; TRBD1 agrees at 8 bases. Material: peripheral blood, obtained 2 weeks after starting pembrolizumab. This receptor was identified in an adult with mismatch repair-deficient cancer. The CDR3 region has the DNA TGTGCCAGCAGTGGATGGAGTAGCAGGGGGCACCAAGAGACCCAGTACTTC. It codes for CASSGWSSRGHQETQYF.